Sequencing of this T cell receptor beta chain was carried out in a study of T cell repertoires in ileal Crohn's disease. Described time point: proximal margin of the surgical specimen (macroscopically non-inflamed). Sequenced by immunoSEQ multiplex PCR; TCRdb stores in-frame clones only, minus some. The sample shows a few thousand clones, more than 75% of them seen only once. The CDR3 has 13 residues. Germline values: CDR1 GTSNPN, CDR2 SVGIG (reference sequence). V was pared by 2 bases and J by 6 bases, with 14 bases between. The genes are TRBV30 and TRBJ2-7; D gene unclear. Specimen: ileal tissue. The TCR was taken from an adult with Crohn's disease. CDR3 in amino acids: CAWSHNMQPEQYF. The DNA for the CDR3 is TGTGCCTGGAGTCACAATATGCAACCCGAGCAGTACTTC.